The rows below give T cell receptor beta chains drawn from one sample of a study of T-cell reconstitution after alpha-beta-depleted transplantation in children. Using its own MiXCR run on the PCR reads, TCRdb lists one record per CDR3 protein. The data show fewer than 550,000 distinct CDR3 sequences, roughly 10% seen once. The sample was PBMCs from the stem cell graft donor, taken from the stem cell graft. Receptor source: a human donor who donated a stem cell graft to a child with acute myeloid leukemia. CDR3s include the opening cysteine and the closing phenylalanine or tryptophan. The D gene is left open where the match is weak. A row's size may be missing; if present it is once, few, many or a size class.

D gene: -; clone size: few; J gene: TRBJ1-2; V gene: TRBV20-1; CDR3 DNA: TGCAGTGCTCCGGACCCTATGGAACGCGGCTACACCTTC; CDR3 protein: CSAPDPMERGYTF
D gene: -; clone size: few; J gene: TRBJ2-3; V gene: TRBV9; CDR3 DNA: TGTGCCAGCAGCGTAGTTCATCCGACAGATACGCAGTATTTT; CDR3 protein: CASSVVHPTDTQYF
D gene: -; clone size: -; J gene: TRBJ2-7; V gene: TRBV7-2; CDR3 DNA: TGTGCCAGCAGACCGGGGTCCCCCTACGAGCAGTACTTC; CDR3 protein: CASRPGSPYEQYF
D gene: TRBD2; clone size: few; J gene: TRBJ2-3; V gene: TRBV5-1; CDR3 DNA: TGCGCCAGCAGCCCGGGACTAGTAGGCACAGATACGCAGTATTTT; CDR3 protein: CASSPGLVGTDTQYF
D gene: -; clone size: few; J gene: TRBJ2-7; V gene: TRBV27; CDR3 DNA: TGTGCCAGCGGATACTATCAGGGCAGACGAGAGCAGTACTTC; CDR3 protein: CASGYYQGRREQYF
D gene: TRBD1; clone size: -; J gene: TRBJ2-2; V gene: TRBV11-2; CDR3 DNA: TGTGCCAGCTGGGGACAGGGGAGAACCGGGGAGCTGTTTTTT; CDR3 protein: CASWGQGRTGELFF
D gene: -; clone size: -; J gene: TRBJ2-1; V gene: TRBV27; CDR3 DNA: TGTGCCAGCAGTTTAATGGGTGGTTCGCATGAGCAGTTCTTC; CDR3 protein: CASSLMGGSHEQFF
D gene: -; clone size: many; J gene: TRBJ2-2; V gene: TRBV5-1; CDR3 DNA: TGCGCCAGCAGCTTTGACCTCAACACCGGGGAGCTGTTTTTT; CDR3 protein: CASSFDLNTGELFF
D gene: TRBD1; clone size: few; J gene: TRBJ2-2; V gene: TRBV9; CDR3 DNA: TGTGCCAGCAGCGTAGGGGGACAGGGGTCGAACACCGGGGAGCTGTTTTTT; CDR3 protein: CASSVGGQGSNTGELFF
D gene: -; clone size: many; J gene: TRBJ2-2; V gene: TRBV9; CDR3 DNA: TGTGCCAGCAGCGTATCGTACGGGGAGCTGTTTTTT; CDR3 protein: CASSVSYGELFF
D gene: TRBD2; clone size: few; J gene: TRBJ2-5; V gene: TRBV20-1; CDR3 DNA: TGCAGTGCTAGCGTAGCGGGGCTCCAAGAGACCCAGTACTTC; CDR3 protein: CSASVAGLQETQYF
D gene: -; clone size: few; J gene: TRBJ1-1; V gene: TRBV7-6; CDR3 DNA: TGTGCCAGCAGCTCCCGGGGGGGATACATGAACACTGAAGCTTTCTTT; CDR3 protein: CASSSRGGYMNTEAFF
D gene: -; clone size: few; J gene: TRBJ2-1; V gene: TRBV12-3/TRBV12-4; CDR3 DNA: TGTGCCAGCAGAGCCGTCAATGAGCAGTTCTTC; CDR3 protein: CASRAVNEQFF
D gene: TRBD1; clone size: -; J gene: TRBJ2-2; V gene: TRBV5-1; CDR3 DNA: TGCGCCAGCAGCTCTCAAACAGGGGTGAGGTACACCGGGGAGCTGTTTTTT; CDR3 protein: CASSSQTGVRYTGELFF
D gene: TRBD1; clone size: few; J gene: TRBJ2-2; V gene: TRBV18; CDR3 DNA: TGTGCCAGCTCACCGGGACAGGGTGACGGGGAGCTGTTTTTT; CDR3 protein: CASSPGQGDGELFF
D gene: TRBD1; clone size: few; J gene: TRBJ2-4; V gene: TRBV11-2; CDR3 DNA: TGTGCCAGCAGCTTAGAGGCTGACAGGGAATTTGAAAACATTCAGTACTTC; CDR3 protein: CASSLEADREFENIQYF
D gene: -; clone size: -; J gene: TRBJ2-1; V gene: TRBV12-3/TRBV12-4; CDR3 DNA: TGTGCCAGCACTACTATCGGGACTGGCTACAATGAGCAGTTCTTC; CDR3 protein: CASTTIGTGYNEQFF
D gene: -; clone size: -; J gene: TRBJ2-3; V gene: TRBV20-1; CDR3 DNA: TGCAGTGCTCCGAAAGGGGTGCACTACACAGATACGCAGTATTTT; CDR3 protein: CSAPKGVHYTDTQYF
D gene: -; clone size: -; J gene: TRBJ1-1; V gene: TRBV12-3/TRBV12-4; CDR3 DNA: TGTGCCAGCAGTGAAGCAGGGTTTCTCACTGAAGCTTTCTTT; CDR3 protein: CASSEAGFLTEAFF
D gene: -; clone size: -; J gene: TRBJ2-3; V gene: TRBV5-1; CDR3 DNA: TGCGCCAGCAGCTTGGCCGTTACAGCCGGCACAGATACGCAGTATTTT; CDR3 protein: CASSLAVTAGTDTQYF
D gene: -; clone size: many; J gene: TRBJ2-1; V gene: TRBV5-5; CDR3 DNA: TGTGCCAGCAGCCCGGTACTTGCTTCCTACAATGAGCAGTTCTTC; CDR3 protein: CASSPVLASYNEQFF
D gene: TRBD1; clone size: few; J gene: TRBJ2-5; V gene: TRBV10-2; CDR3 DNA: TGCGCCAGCACCGCGACAGGGGACCGGGAGACCCAGTACTTC; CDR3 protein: CASTATGDRETQYF
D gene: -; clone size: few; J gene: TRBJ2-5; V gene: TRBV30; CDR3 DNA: TGTGGAGGAGGGGCAGGGGAGACCCAGTACTTC; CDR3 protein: CGGGAGETQYF
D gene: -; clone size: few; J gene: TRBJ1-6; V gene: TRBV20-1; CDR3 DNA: TGCAGTGCTAGACCGACAGATAATTCACCCCTCCACTTT; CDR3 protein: CSARPTDNSPLHF
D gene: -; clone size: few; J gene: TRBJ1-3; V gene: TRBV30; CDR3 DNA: TGTGCCTGGAGTGCATTCAACGGAAACACCATATATTTT; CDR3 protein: CAWSAFNGNTIYF
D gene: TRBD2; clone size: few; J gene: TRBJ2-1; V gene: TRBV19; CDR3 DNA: TGTGCCAGTAGTGATTCCGGGACTAGCGGCAGGGATGAGCAGTTCTTC; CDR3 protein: CASSDSGTSGRDEQFF
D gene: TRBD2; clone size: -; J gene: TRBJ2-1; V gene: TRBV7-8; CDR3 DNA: TGTGCCAGCAGCCCGATACTAGCGGGAGAGGACAATGAGCAGTTCTTC; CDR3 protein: CASSPILAGEDNEQFF
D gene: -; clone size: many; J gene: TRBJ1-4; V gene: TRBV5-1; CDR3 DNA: TGCGCCAGCAGCCCCTCCGCGGCAGGGAGGGGTGAAAAACTGTTTTTT; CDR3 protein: CASSPSAAGRGEKLFF
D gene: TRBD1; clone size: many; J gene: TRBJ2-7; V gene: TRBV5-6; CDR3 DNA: TGTGCCAGCAGCTTGAAGACAGGGGGTTCGTCCTACGAGCAGTACTTC; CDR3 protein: CASSLKTGGSSYEQYF
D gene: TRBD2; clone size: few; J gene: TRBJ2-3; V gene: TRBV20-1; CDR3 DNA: TGCAGTGCTAGAGCTAGCGGGAGAGCAGCAGATACGCAGTATTTT; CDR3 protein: CSARASGRAADTQYF
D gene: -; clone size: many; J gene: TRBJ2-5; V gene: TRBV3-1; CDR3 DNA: TGTGCCAGCAGGGATTCCCGGGAGACCCAGTACTTC; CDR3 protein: CASRDSRETQYF
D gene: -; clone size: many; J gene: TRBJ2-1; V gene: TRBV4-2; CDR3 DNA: TGTGCCAGCAGCCAAGGGCAAAGGGTCAATGAGCAGTTCTTC; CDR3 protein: CASSQGQRVNEQFF
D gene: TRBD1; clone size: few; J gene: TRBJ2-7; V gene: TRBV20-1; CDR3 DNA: TGCAGTGCTATCAGGGGACAGGGAACCTACGAGCAGTACTTC; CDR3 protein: CSAIRGQGTYEQYF
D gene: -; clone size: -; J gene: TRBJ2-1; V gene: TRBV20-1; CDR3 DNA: TGCAGTGCCACAGGGAAGGGTGAGCAGTTCTTC; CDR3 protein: CSATGKGEQFF
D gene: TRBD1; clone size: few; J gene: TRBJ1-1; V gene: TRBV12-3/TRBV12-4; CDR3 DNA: TGTGCCAGCAGTTTGGGGGGACAGGGGCGCACTGAAGCTTTCTTT; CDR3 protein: CASSLGGQGRTEAFF